This TCR beta chain was found in a study of cytomegalovirus exposure and HLA in healthy donors. A word on this clone: What it recognizes is unknown.

It was with 60 Vbeta and 13 Jbeta primers that the PCR ran. Method: immunoSEQ multiplex PCR; TCRdb's copy keeps in-frame clones and lacks some. The sample carries about 170,000 clones, more than 60% recorded once. Germline CDR1 and CDR2: MNHEY and SVGAGI. V gave up 7 bases and J gave up 1 base; unmatched junction bases: 5. The CDR3 totals 14 residues. The study, taken as a whole, reports: TCR beta chain V- and J-gene trimming was linked, in a later analysis, to a missense variant in DCLRE1C.

The sequence derives from a female donor in good health and CMV-seronegative. V usage is TRBV6-5 and J usage is TRBJ2-3; 7 bases fit TRBD1. The sample taken for sequencing was PBMCs. The CDR3 is CASKQGIGTDTQYF. CDR3 in DNA: TGTGCCAGCAAACAGGGGATTGGCACAGATACGCAGTATTTT.